The clone carrying this TCR beta chain was recorded once. Its specificity is unknown. The entry originates in a study of shared clonotypes between healthy human individuals. Study-wide results and caveats: A reduction in generation probabilities was seen for non-shared clonotypes relative to those shared by all four donors.

The repertoire was sequenced with immunoSEQ multiplex PCR; TCRdb's copy has only in-frame clones and lacks some. The sample holds roughly 760,000 clones; less than 85% are singletons and the top ten take under 2%. Germline CDR1 is LNHDA and CDR2 is SQIVND (reference sequence). The V end lost 8 bases, the J end lost 0 bases, and 17 bases lay between the germline ends. The CDR3 has 15 amino acids. The specimen sequenced was memory CD4+ T cells sorted from blood. Subset specified: CD45RA-negative fraction. The receptor comes from a woman aged 30 to 39 in good health. The V and J genes are TRBV19 and TRBJ2-7; D may be TRBD2 (6 bases). In DNA form, the CDR3 reads TGTGCCAGTCAATCCGGACGGGGGAGCTCCTACGAGCAGTACTTC. Translating it yields CASQSGRGSSYEQYF. Filled out from reference TRBV19 and TRBJ2-7, the complete variable domain reads DGGITQSPKYLFRKEGQNVTLSCEQNLNHDAMYWYRQDPGQGLRLIYYSQIVNDFQKGDIAEGYSVSREKKESFPLTVTSAQKNPTAFYLCASQSGRGSSYEQYFGPGTRLTVT.